A single sample gave rise to the 4 T cell receptor beta chains below, sequenced in a study of T cells after yellow fever vaccination (dated by TCRdb to about 2019). The library was built by means of 5' RACE. The reads were generated on an Illumina NovaSeq 6000. The raw public data were reprocessed by TCRdb itself: fastp quality trimming at Q25, MiXCR clonotype calling, in-frame beta chains only. One record per CDR3 amino acid sequence lists the most common genes and DNA. The sample has 150,000 to 200,000 distinct CDR3 sequences on record, approximately 11% of them singletons. The ten largest clonotypes hold about 38% of the sample. The sample's treatment or condition label, decoded: live attenuated yellow fever vaccine strain. The sequences come from CD8+ T cells sorted from PBMCs, collected 15 days after the yellow fever booster vaccination. The origin of the receptors is a man between 18 and 29 years old who received the YFV17D yellow fever vaccine.

This clonotype was counted between two and nine times. This chain uses TRBV7-2 with TRBJ2-5, with D perhaps given as TRBD1 or TRBD2 (5 bases each). The V gene lost 5 bases and the J gene lost 4 bases, with 14 bases spanning the gap. The germline gives CDR1 SGHTA, CDR2 FQGNSA. The CDR3 sequence is 14 residues long. CDR3 bases: TGTGCCAGCAGCACCGAGGGGTTCGGAGAGACCCAGTACTTC. Residues: CASSTEGFGETQYF.

This clonotype was found a few times. The CDR3 sequence: CASSGSVAGDQQETQYF. The CDR3 DNA is TGTGCCAGCAGTGGGAGTGTAGCGGGGGATCAACAAGAGACCCAGTACTTC. The rearrangement links TRBV2 to TRBJ2-5; 9 bases align to TRBD2. V dropped 4 bases and J dropped 2; count of bases not matched to a gene: 11. This CDR3 comprises 17 residues. Per the germline V gene, CDR1 is SNHLY and CDR2 is FYNNEI.

This chain uses TRBV4-1 with TRBJ2-2; no firm D call. Germline V CDR1 and CDR2: MGHRA, YSYEKL. The CDR3 sequence is 14 residues long. V was clipped by 2 bases and J by 5 bases, with 9 bases between them. CDR3 residues: CASSQFEKTGELFF. CDR3 nucleotide sequence: TGCGCCAGCAGCCAATTTGAGAAGACCGGGGAGCTGTTTTTT.

The gene calls are TRBV7-9 and TRBJ2-7; 7 nucleotides match TRBD1. CDR1 is SEHNR, CDR2 FQNEAQ, per germline (reference sequence). This CDR3 is 15 amino acids long. V trimming: 0 bases; J trimming: 3 bases; junction bases outside the gene matches: 5. CDR3 nucleotide sequence: TGTGCCAGCAGCTTAGCGGAGGACAGGTACTACGAGCAGTACGTC. Protein: CASSLAEDRYYEQYV.